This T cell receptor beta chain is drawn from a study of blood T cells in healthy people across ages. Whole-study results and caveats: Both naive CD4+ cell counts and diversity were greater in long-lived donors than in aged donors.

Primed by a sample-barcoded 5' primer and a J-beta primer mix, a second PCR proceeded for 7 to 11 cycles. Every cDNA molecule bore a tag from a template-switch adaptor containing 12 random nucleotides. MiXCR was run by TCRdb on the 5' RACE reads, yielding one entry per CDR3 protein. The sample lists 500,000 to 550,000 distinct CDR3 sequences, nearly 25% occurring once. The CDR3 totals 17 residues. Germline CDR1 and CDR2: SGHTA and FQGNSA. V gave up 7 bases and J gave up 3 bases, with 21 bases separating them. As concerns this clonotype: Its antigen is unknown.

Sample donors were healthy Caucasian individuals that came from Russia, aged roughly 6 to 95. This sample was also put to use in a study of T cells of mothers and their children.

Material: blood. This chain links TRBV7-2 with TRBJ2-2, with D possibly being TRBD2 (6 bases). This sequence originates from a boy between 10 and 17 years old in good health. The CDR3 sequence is CASTWEDGGPYTGELFF. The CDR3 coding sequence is TGTGCCAGCACTTGGGAGGATGGCGGACCCTACACCGGGGAGCTGTTTTTT.